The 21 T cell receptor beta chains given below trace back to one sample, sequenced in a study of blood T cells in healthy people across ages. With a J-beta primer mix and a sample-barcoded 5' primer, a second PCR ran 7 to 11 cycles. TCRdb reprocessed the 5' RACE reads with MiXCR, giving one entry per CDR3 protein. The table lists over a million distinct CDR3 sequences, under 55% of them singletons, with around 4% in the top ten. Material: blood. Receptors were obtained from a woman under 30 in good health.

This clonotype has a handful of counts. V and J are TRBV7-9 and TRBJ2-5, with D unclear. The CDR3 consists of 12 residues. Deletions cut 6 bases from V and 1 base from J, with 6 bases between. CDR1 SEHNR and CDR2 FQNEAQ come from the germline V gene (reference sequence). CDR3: CASRWAQETQYF. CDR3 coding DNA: TGTGCCAGCAGGTGGGCCCAAGAGACCCAGTACTTC.

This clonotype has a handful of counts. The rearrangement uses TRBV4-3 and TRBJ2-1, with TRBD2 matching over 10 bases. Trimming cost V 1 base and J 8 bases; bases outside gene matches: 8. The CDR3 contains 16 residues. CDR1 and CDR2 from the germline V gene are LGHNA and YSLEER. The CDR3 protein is CASSQVNLAGEDEQFF. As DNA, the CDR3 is TGCGCCAGCAGCCAAGTTAACCTAGCGGGAGAGGATGAGCAGTTCTTC.

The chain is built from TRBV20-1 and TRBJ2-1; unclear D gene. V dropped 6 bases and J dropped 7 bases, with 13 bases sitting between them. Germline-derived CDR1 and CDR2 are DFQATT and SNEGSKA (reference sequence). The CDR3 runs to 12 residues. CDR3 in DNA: TGCAGTGCCAGCCGCAAGTCGAATGAGCAGTTCTTC. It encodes CSASRKSNEQFF.

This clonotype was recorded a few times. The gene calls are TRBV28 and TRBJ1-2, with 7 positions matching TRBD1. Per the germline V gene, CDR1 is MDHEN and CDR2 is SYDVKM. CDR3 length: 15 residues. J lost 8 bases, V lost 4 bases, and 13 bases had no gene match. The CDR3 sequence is CASSSLTGISVGYTF. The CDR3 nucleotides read TGTGCCAGCAGTTCACTGACAGGGATCTCGGTCGGCTACACCTTC.

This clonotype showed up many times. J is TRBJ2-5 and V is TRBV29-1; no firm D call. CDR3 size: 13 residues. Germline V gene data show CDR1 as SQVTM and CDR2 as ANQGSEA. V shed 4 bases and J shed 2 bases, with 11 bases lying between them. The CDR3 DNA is TGCAGCGTTGCCCTCCGTACTCAAGAGACCCAGTACTTC. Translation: CSVALRTQETQYF.

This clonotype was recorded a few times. In DNA form, the CDR3 reads TGCAGCGTTGTAGACGCATCGTCCCGTGAGCAGTTCTTC. It is translated as CSVVDASSREQFF. V gene TRBV29-1 combines with J gene TRBJ2-1, with D unresolved. This CDR3 contains 13 residues. V lost 4 bases, J lost 9 bases, and 16 bases lay in between. Germline V gene data show CDR1 as SQVTM and CDR2 as ANQGSEA.

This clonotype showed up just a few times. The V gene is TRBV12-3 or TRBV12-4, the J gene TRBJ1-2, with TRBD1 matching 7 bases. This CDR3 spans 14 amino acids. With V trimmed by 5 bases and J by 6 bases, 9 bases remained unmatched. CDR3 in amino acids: CASSLLQTGNGYTF. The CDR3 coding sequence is TGTGCCAGCAGTCTCCTCCAGACAGGGAATGGCTACACCTTC.

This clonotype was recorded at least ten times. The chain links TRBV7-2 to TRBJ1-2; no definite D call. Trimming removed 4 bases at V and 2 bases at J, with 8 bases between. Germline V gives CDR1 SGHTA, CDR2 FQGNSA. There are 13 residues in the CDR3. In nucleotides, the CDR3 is TGTGCCAGCAGCTCAGGACGGAACTATGGCTACACCTTC. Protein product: CASSSGRNYGYTF.

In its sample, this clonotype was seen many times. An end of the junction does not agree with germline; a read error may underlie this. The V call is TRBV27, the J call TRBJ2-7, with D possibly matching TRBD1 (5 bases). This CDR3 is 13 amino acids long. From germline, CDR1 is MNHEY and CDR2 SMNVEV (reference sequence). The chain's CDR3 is CASSVSGTYEQYF. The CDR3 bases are TGTGCCAGCAGTGTATCAGGGACCTACGAGCAGTACTTC.

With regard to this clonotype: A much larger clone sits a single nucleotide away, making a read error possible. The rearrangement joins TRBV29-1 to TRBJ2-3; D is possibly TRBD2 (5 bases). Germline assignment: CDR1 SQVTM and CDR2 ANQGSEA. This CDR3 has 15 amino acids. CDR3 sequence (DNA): TGCAGCGCTAACGGCACTCCCGACTACACAGATACGCGGTATTTT. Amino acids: CSANGTPDYTDTRYF.

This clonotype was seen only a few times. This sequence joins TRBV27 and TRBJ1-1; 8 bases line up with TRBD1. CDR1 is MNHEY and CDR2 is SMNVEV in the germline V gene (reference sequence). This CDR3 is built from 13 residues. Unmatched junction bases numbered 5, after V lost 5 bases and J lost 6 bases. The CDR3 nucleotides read TGTGCCAGCAGTATGACAGGGGAGGCTGAAGCTTTCTTT. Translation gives CASSMTGEAEAFF.

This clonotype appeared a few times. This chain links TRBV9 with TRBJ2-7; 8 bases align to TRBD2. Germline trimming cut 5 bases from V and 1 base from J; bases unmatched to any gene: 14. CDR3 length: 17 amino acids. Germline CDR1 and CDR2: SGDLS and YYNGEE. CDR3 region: CASSSLGGAGASYEQYF. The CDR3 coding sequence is TGTGCCAGCAGTTCCCTCGGGGGAGCGGGAGCTTCCTACGAGCAGTACTTC.

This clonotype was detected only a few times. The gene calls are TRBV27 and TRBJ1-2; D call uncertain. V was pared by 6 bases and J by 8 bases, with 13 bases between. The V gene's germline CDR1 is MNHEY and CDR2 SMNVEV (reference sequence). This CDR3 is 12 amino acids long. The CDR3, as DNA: TGTGCCAGCAGAGATGTGGGGAACGGCTACACCTTC. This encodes CASRDVGNGYTF.

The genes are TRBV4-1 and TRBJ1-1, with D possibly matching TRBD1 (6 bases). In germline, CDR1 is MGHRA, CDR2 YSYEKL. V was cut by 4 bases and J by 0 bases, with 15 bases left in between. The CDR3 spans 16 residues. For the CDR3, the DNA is TGCGCCAGCAGCCCGGCAAGCAGGGACATGAACACTGAAGCTTTCTTT. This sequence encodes CASSPASRDMNTEAFF.

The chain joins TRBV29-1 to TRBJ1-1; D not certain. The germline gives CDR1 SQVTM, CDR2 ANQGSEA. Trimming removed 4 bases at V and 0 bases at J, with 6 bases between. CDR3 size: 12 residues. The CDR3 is CSVVSVNTEAFF. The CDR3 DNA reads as TGCAGCGTTGTGAGCGTGAACACTGAAGCTTTCTTT.

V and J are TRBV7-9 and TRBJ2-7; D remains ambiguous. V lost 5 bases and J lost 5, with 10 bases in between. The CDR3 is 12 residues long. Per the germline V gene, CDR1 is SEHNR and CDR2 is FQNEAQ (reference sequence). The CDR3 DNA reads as TGTGCCAGCAGCCAGGAGTACCACGAGCAGTACTTC. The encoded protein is CASSQEYHEQYF.

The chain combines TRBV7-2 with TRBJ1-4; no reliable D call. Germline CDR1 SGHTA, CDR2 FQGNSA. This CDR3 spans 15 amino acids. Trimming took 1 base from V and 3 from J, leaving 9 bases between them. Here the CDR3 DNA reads TGTGCCAGCAGCTTAGAGGGTTTGGCTAATGAAAAACTGTTTTTT. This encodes CASSLEGLANEKLFF.

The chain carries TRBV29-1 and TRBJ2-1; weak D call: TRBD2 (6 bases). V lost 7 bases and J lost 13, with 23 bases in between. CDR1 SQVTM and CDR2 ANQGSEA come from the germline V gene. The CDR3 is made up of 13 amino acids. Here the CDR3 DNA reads TGCAGCGCTGGGAGGACTGATCAAGAGACCCAGTTCTTC. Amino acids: CSAGRTDQETQFF.

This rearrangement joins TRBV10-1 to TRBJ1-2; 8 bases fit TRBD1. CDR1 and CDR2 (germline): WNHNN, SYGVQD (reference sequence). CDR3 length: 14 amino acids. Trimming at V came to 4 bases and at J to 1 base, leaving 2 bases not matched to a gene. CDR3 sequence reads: CASSARGLNYGYTF. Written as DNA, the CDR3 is TGCGCCAGCAGTGCCAGGGGGCTTAACTATGGCTACACCTTC.

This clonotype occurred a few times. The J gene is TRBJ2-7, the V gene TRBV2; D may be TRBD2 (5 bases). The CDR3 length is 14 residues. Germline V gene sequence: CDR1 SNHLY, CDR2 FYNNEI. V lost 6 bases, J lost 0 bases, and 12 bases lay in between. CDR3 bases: TGTGCCAGCAGAGCAAGGGCGGGCTCCTACGAGCAGTACTTC. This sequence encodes CASRARAGSYEQYF.

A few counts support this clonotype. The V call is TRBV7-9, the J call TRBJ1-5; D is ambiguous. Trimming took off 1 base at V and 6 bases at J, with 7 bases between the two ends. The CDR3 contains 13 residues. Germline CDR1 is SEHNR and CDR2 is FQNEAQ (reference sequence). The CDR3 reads CASSLDGVQPQHF. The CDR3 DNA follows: TGTGCCAGCAGCTTAGATGGGGTTCAGCCCCAGCATTTT.